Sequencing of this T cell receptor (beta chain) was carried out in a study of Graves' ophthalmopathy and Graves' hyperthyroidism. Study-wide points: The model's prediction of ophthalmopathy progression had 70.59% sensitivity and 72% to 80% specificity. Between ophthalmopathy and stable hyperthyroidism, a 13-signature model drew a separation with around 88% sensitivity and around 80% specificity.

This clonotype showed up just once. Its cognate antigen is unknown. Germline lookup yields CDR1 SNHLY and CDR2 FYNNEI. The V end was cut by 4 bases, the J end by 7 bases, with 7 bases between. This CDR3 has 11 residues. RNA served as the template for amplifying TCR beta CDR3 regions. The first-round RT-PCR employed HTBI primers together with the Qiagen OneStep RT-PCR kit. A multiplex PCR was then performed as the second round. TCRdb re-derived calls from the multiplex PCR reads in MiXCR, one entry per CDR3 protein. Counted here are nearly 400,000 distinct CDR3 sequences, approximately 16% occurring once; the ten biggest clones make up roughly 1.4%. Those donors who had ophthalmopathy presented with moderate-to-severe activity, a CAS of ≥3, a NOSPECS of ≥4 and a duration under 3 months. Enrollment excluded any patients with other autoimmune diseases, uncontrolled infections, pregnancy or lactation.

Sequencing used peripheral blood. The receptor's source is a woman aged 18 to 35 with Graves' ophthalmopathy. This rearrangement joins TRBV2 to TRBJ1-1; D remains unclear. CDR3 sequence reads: CASSVDLEAFF. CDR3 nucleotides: TGTGCCAGCAGTGTAGACCTTGAAGCTTTCTTT.